The clone carrying this TCR beta chain showed up just a few times. Some clones are missing from TCRdb's copy, which holds only in-frame ones; the method was immunoSEQ multiplex PCR. The data hold roughly 97,000 clones, with roughly 79% observed a single time. The V gene's germline CDR1 is SGHNT and CDR2 YYREEE (reference sequence). V shed 3 bases, J shed 9 bases, and the junction held 10 bases outside the gene matches. This CDR3 spans 16 amino acids. The data are from a study of blood T cell repertoires in COVID-19. The sequenced sample was peripheral blood. V is TRBV5-4 and J is TRBJ1-6; the match to TRBD1 covers 9 bases. This receptor was taken from an older man with acute or convalescent COVID-19. This chain's CDR3 is CASSSVSGTGSSPLHF. The CDR3 bases are TGTGCCAGCAGCTCCGTATCCGGGACAGGGAGTTCACCCCTCCACTTT.